This entry is about one TCR beta chain. Its antigen is currently unknown. This specimen comes from a study of vaccination effects on CD4 cells after COVID-19. Study-wide background: Of the BNT162b2 and mRNA-1273 vaccines, participants received two doses of one or the other. Study outcomes and limitations: Clones of infection and vaccine origin contracted markedly late after vaccination.

Only in-frame clones appear in the TCRdb table, and some are missing; sequencing was by immunoSEQ multiplex PCR. The sample shows 25,000 to 35,000 clones, about 70% of them seen only once. It was after approximately 11 days of culture that CD4+ T cells were isolated. Neither prior SARS-CoV-2 infection nor positive nucleocapsid antibodies were present in the vaccine recipients. IL-2 medium supplanted half the medium on days 3 and 7. V was pared by 6 bases and J by 0 bases, with 14 bases between. The germline V gene encodes CDR1 MNHEY and CDR2 SMNVEV (reference sequence). The CDR3 length is 16 residues.

The clonotype comes from a human donor who received a COVID-19 vaccine. The sample here was CD4+ T cells from PBMCs cultured without peptide, taken before COVID-19 vaccination. The V and J genes are TRBV27 and TRBJ1-4, with TRBD1 as a possible D gene (5 bases). DNA for the CDR3: TGTGCCAGCAGGATTCGGGGGTATGCAACTAATGAAAAACTGTTTTTT. Its protein product is CASRIRGYATNEKLFF.